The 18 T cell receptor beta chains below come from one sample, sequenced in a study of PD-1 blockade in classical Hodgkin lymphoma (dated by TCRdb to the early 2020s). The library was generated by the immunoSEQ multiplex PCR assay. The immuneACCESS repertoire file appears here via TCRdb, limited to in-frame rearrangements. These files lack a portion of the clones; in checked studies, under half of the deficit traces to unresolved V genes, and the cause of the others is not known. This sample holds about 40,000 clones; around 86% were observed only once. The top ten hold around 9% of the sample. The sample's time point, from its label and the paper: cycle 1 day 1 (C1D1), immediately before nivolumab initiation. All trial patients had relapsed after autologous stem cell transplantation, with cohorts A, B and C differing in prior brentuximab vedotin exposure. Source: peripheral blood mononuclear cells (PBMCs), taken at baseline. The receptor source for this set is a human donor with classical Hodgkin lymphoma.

The CDR3 spells CASSFGGRGRGTEQYF. The CDR3 bases are TGTGCCAGCAGTTTTGGAGGAAGGGGGCGAGGGACCGAGCAGTACTTC. The chain has TRBV28 and TRBJ2-7; TRBD1 matches 7 bases. CDR1 MDHEN and CDR2 SYDVKM come from the germline V gene. The CDR3 consists of 16 residues. The trim removed 3 bases at V and 6 bases at J, leaving 14 bases unmatched. Using reference TRBV28 and TRBJ2-7 for the parts outside the CDR3, the full variable domain is DVKVTQSSRYLVKRTGEKVFLECVQDMDHENMFWYRQDPGLGLRLIYFSYDVKMKEKGDIPEGYSVSREKKERFSLILESASTNQTSMYLCASSFGGRGRGTEQYFGPGTRLTVT.

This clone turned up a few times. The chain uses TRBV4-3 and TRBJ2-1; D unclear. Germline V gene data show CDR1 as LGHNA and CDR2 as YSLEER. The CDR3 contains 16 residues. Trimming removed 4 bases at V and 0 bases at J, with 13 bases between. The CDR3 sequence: CASSPGIRSSYNEQFF. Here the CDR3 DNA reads TGCGCCAGCAGCCCAGGTATTCGGAGCTCCTACAATGAGCAGTTCTTC.

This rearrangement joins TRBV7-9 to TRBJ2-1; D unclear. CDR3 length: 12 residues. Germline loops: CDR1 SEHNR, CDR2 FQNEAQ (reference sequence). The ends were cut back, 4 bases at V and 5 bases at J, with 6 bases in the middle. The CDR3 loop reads CASSSVNNEQFF. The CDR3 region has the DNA TGTGCCAGCAGCTCGGTCAACAATGAGCAGTTCTTC.

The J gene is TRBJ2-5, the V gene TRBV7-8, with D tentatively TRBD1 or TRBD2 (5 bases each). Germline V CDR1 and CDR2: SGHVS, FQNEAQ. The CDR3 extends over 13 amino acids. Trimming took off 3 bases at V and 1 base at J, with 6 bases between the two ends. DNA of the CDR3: TGTGCCAGCAGCTTCGGGGCCCAAGAGACCCAGTACTTC. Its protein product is CASSFGAQETQYF. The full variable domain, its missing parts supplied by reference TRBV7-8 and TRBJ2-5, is GAGVSQSPRYKVAKRGQDVALRCDPISGHVSLFWYQQALGQGPEFLTYFQNEAQLDKSGLPSDRFFAERPEGSVSTLKIQRTQQEDSAVYLCASSFGAQETQYFGPGTRLLVL.

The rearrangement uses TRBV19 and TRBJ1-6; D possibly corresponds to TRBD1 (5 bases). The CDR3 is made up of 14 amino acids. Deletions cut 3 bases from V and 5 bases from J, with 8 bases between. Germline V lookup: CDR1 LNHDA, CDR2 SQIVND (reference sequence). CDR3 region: CASSIQTDNSPLHF. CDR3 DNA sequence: TGTGCCAGTAGTATCCAGACAGATAATTCACCCCTCCACTTT.

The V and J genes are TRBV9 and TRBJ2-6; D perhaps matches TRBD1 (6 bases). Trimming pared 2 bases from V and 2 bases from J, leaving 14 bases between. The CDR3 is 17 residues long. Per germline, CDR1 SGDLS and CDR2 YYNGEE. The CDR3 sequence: CASSVAGALAGANVLTF. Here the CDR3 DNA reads TGTGCCAGCAGCGTTGCAGGGGCGCTGGCTGGGGCCAACGTCCTGACTTTC.

CDR3 protein: CASSYSPQETQYF. CDR3 coding DNA: TGTGCCAGCAGTTACTCCCCCCAAGAGACCCAGTACTTC. This chain joins TRBV6-5 and TRBJ2-5, with D unresolved. V shed 0 bases and J shed 1 base, with 3 bases lying between them. The germline V gene encodes CDR1 MNHEY and CDR2 SVGAGI. CDR3 length equals 13 residues.

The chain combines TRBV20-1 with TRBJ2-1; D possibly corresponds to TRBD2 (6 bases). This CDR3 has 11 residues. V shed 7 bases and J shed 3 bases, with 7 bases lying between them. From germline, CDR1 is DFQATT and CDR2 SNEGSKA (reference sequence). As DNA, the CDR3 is TGCAGTGTGCGGGGCTACAATGAGCAGTTCTTC. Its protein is CSVRGYNEQFF.

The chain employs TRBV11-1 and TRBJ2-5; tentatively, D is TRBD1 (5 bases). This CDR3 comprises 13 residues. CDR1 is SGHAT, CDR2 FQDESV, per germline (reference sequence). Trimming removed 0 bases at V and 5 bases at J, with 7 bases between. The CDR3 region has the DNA TGTGCCAGCAGCTTAGCGACAGCCGAGACCCAGTACTTC. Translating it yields CASSLATAETQYF.

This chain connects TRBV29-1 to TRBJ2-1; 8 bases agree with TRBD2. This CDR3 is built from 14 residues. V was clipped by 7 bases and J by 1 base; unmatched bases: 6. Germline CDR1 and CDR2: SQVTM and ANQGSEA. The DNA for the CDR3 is TGCAGCGCCCATGGCGGGGGGTCCTACAATGAGCAGTTCTTC. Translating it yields CSAHGGGSYNEQFF.

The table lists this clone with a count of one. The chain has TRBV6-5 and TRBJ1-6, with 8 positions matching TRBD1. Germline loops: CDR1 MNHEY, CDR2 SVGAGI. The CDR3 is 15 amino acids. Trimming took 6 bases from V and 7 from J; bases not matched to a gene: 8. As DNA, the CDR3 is TGTGCCAGCAGCCATTTGGACAGGGTCAATTCACCCCTCCACTTT. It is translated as CASSHLDRVNSPLHF.

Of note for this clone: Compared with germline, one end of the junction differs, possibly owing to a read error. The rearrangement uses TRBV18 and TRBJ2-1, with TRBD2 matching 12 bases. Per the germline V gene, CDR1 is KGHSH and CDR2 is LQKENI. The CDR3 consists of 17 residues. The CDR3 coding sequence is TGTGCCAGCTCCCCACCCGGCACTAGCGGGAGGCCCCATGAGCAGTTCTTC. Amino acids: CASSPPGTSGRPHEQFF. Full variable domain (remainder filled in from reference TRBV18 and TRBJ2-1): NAGVMQNPRHLVRRRGQEARLRCSPMKGHSHVYWYRQLPEEGLKFMVYLQKENIIDESGMPKERFSAEFPKEGPSILRIQQVVRGDSAAYFCASSPPGTSGRPHEQFFGPGTRLTVL.

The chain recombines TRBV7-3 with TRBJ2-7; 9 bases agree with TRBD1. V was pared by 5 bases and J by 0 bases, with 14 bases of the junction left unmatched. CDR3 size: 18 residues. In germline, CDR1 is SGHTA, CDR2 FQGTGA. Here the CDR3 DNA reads TGTGCCAGCAGCCCTTCCCCCGGGACAGGGATGGGCTCCTACGAGCAGTACTTC. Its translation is CASSPSPGTGMGSYEQYF.

CDR3 sequence reads: CASSVDSGGYNEQFF. The CDR3 region has the DNA TGTGCCAGCAGCGTAGATAGCGGGGGGTACAATGAGCAGTTCTTC. The rearrangement joins TRBV9 to TRBJ2-1; TRBD2 matches at 10 bases. With V trimmed by 0 bases and J by 4 bases, 1 base remained unmatched. Germline-derived CDR1 and CDR2 are SGDLS and YYNGEE. The CDR3 totals 15 residues.

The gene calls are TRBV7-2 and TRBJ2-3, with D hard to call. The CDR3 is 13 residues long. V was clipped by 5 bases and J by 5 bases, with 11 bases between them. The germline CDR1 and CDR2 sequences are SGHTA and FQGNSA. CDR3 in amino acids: CASSGNRLDTQYF. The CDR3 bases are TGTGCCAGCAGCGGAAATAGGCTAGATACGCAGTATTTT. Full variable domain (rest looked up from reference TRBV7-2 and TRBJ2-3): GAGVSQSPSNKVTEKGKDVELRCDPISGHTALYWYRQSLGQGLEFLIYFQGNSAPDKSGLPSDRFSAERTGGSVSTLTIQRTQQEDSAVYLCASSGNRLDTQYFGPGTRLTVL.

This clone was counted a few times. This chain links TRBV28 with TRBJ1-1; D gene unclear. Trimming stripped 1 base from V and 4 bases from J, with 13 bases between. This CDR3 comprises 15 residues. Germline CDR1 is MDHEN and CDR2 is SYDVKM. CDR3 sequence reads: CASSLLRLRGTEAFF. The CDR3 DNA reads TGTGCCAGCAGTTTATTAAGGCTACGCGGCACTGAAGCTTTCTTT.

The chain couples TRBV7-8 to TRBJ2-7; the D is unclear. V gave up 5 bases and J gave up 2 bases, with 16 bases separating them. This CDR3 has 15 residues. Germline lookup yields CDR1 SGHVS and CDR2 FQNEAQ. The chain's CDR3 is CASSPFQRFTYEQYF. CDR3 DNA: TGTGCCAGCAGCCCGTTCCAGAGGTTTACCTACGAGCAGTACTTC.

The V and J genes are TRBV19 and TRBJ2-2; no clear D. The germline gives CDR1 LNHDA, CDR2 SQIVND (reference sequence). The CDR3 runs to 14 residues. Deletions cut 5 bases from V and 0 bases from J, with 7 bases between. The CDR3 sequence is CASSWQANTGELFF. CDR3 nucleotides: TGTGCCAGTAGTTGGCAGGCGAACACCGGGGAGCTGTTTTTT.